Each of the 27 T cell receptor beta chains below was sequenced from the same sample in a study of blood T cell repertoires in COVID-19. TCRdb's copy holds only in-frame clones and misses some; the assay was immunoSEQ multiplex PCR. Of some 140,000 clones in the sample, 84% were seen once. What was sequenced was peripheral blood. These receptors all stem from a man between 60 and 75 years old with acute or convalescent COVID-19.

The chain couples TRBV24-1 to TRBJ2-5, with 7 bases matching TRBD1. V shed 9 bases, J shed 5 bases, and the junction held 11 bases outside the gene matches. The CDR3 totals 14 residues. Germline V gene sequence: CDR1 KGHDR, CDR2 SFDVKD. The CDR3 coding sequence is TGTGCCACCGGGGTTGCAGGGGGAGTGGAGACCCAGTACTTC. This translates into CATGVAGGVETQYF.

The chain carries TRBV24-1 and TRBJ2-2, with 8 nucleotides matching TRBD2. The germline V gene has CDR1 KGHDR and CDR2 SFDVKD. The CDR3 runs to 14 residues. J lost 5 bases, V lost 3 bases, and 1 base had no gene match. CDR3 residues: CATSDTGGTGELFF. Written as DNA, the CDR3 is TGTGCCACCAGTGATACGGGGGGGACCGGGGAGCTGTTTTTT.

This sequence joins TRBV27 and TRBJ1-1; a weak D match, TRBD1 (6 bases). Per germline, CDR1 MNHEY and CDR2 SMNVEV (reference sequence). The length of the CDR3 is 14 residues. V was clipped by 6 bases and J by 0 bases, with 11 bases between them. The CDR3 loop reads CASRAGVLNTEAFF. The CDR3 coding sequence is TGTGCCAGCAGGGCAGGGGTCCTGAACACTGAAGCTTTCTTT.

This chain connects TRBV7-2 to TRBJ2-2; a possible D gene is TRBD2 (6 bases). This CDR3 is 15 amino acids long. V was shortened by 3 bases and J by 6 bases, with 14 bases between the two germline ends. The germline V gene has CDR1 SGHTA and CDR2 FQGNSA. CDR3 in amino acids: CASSFLTSPSGELFF. Here the CDR3 DNA reads TGTGCCAGCAGCTTCCTAACTAGCCCCTCCGGGGAGCTGTTTTTT.

This sequence joins TRBV5-8 and TRBJ2-5; 8 bases are shared with TRBD2. The CDR3 consists of 15 residues. CDR1 and CDR2 (germline): SGHTS, YDEGEE. V shed 1 base, J shed 1 base, and the junction held 3 bases outside the gene matches. The CDR3 region is CASSLKRGIQETQYF. The DNA for the CDR3 is TGTGCCAGCAGCTTGAAGCGGGGGATCCAAGAGACCCAGTACTTC.

The chain recombines TRBV18 with TRBJ1-2; 8 positions match TRBD1. V lost 6 bases to trimming and J lost 8 bases; unmatched junction nucleotides: 11. The germline gives CDR1 KGHSH, CDR2 LQKENI. CDR3 length equals 14 residues. CDR3 sequence reads: CASSQGASLWGYTF. The CDR3 DNA follows: TGTGCCAGCTCCCAGGGGGCTTCGCTATGGGGCTACACCTTC.

This chain joins TRBV19 and TRBJ1-2, with 9 nucleotides matching TRBD1. V lost 3 bases to trimming and J lost 5 bases; unmatched junction nucleotides: 4. The CDR3 runs to 14 residues. CDR1 and CDR2 (germline): LNHDA, SQIVND (reference sequence). CDR3 region: CASSITGGEYGYTF. The DNA of the CDR3 is TGTGCCAGTAGTATCACAGGGGGCGAGTATGGCTACACCTTC.

This chain joins TRBV21-1 and TRBJ1-5; TRBD1, as called in the table, went unchecked against the DNA. TRBV21-1 is assigned pseudogene status. This CDR3 region has 22 residues. In DNA, the CDR3 is TGTGCCAGCAGCAAAGAGGGGGAGTGGGTCCGGGCCCCCCCTAGTCCCAATCAGCCCCAGCATTTT. Translation: CASSKEGEWVRAPPSPNQPQHF.

This clone was counted between two and nine times. V gene TRBV5-6 combines with J gene TRBJ1-4, with 10 bases aligning to TRBD1. Trimming took 4 bases from V and 7 from J; bases not matched to a gene: 7. The CDR3 contains 15 residues. CDR1 is SGHDT, CDR2 YYEEEE, per germline. This CDR3 reads CASSLSGQGIEKLFF. The CDR3 bases are TGTGCCAGCAGCCTGTCGGGACAGGGGATTGAAAAACTGTTTTTT.

The rearrangement uses TRBV12-3 or TRBV12-4 and TRBJ1-5; D gene unclear. V lost 5 bases and J lost 6, with 8 bases in between. The CDR3 contains 12 residues. The DNA for the CDR3 is TGTGCCAGCAGTACGGGTGGTCAGCCCCAGCATTTT. This sequence encodes CASSTGGQPQHF.

The gene calls are TRBV10-3 and TRBJ2-7; D ambiguous. Trimming pared 6 bases from V and 1 base from J, leaving 7 bases between. The CDR3 extends over 12 amino acids. CDR1 and CDR2 (germline): ENHRY, SYGVKD. Written as DNA, the CDR3 is TGTGCCATCAGGGGCGTATCCTACGAGCAGTACTTC. This gives the protein CAIRGVSYEQYF.

The chain combines TRBV7-9 with TRBJ2-5; TRBD1 agrees at 7 bases. CDR1 is SEHNR, CDR2 FQNEAQ, per germline (reference sequence). The CDR3 totals 16 residues. The J segment lost 5 bases and the V segment lost 5 bases, leaving 14 bases of the junction unmatched. In DNA form, the CDR3 reads TGTGCCAGCAGCAACCCGCGCAGGGGGAGAATTGAGACCCAGTACTTC. Translated: CASSNPRRGRIETQYF.

In this sample, this clone turned up a few times. The rearrangement uses TRBV9 and TRBJ2-7; 7 positions agree with TRBD1. After removal of 3 bases from V and 5 bases from J, the junction contained 11 bases not matched to a gene. From germline, CDR1 is SGDLS and CDR2 YYNGEE. The CDR3 runs 15 residues. Here the CDR3 reads CASSEQGFYFDEQYF. The DNA for the CDR3 is TGTGCCAGCAGCGAACAGGGGTTCTATTTCGACGAGCAGTACTTC.

V and J are TRBV6-5 and TRBJ1-2; 8 positions match TRBD1. Germline V gene data show CDR1 as MNHEY and CDR2 as SVGAGI. This CDR3 has 14 residues. Trimming took 4 bases from V and 4 from J; bases not matched to a gene: 5. CDR3 residues: CASSSRQGFYGYTF. In DNA, the CDR3 is TGTGCCAGCAGTTCAAGACAGGGGTTCTATGGCTACACCTTC.

V gene TRBV5-1 combines with J gene TRBJ2-3; 9 bases line up with TRBD2. This CDR3 spans 15 amino acids. CDR1 is SGHRS and CDR2 is YFSETQ in the germline V gene. Trimming cost V 8 bases and J 3 bases; bases outside gene matches: 10. The CDR3 reads CASNWGLAVTDTQYF. CDR3 sequence (DNA): TGCGCCAGTAACTGGGGACTAGCTGTGACAGATACGCAGTATTTT.

The genes are TRBV2 and TRBJ1-2; tentatively, D is TRBD1 (5 bases). The CDR3 consists of 14 residues. Between the trimmed V and J ends, which lost 7 bases and 1 base, there was a span of 13 bases. Germline values: CDR1 SNHLY, CDR2 FYNNEI. CDR3 nucleotide sequence: TGTGCCAGCATCGAACGGGGGATTAACTATGGCTACACCTTC. It specifies CASIERGINYGYTF.

This chain uses TRBV2 with TRBJ2-7; 7 positions agree with TRBD1. V trimming: 8 bases; J trimming: 4 bases; junction bases outside the gene matches: 5. The CDR3 has 12 amino acids. From germline, CDR1 is SNHLY and CDR2 FYNNEI. CDR3 amino acids: CASGGQPYEQYF. CDR3 DNA: TGTGCCAGCGGGGGACAGCCTTACGAGCAGTACTTC.

The CDR3 DNA sequence: TGCGCCAGCAGTTCGGACAGGGATGTCGGGGAGCTGTTTTTT. Translation: CASSSDRDVGELFF. V and J are TRBV5-1 and TRBJ2-2; 8 positions agree with TRBD1. This CDR3 region has 14 residues. V shed 5 bases and J 7 bases; nucleotides not matched to a gene: 7. Germline-derived CDR1 and CDR2 are SGHRS and YFSETQ.

The chain uses TRBV2 and TRBJ2-1; TRBD1 matches 8 bases. V gave up 6 bases and J gave up 6 bases; unmatched junction bases: 10. The germline gives CDR1 SNHLY, CDR2 FYNNEI. This CDR3 has 15 residues. CDR3: CASRQGTGKFNEQFF. The CDR3 region has the DNA TGTGCCAGCAGGCAAGGGACAGGAAAATTCAATGAGCAGTTCTTC.

The chain employs TRBV6-6 and TRBJ2-7; D remains ambiguous. Per the germline V gene, CDR1 is MNHNY and CDR2 is SVGAGI (reference sequence). Trimming shortened V by 0 bases and J by 3 bases, and 3 bases separated the two germline ends. The CDR3 length is 12 residues. Here the CDR3 reads CASSYSVYEQYF. For the CDR3, the DNA is TGTGCCAGCAGTTACTCCGTCTACGAGCAGTACTTC.

This rearrangement joins TRBV5-4 to TRBJ1-2; 7 bases are shared with TRBD1. The J segment lost 4 bases and the V segment lost 5 bases, leaving 8 bases of the junction unmatched. CDR1 is SGHNT, CDR2 YYREEE, per germline (reference sequence). The CDR3 contains 14 residues. CDR3 protein: CASRTSGTVYGYTF. The CDR3 nucleotides read TGTGCCAGCAGGACCTCCGGGACAGTCTATGGCTACACCTTC.

The chain joins TRBV24-1 to TRBJ2-7; 11 bases map to TRBD2. The junction had 10 bases not matched to a gene; V was cut back by 2 bases and J by 5 bases. CDR1 and CDR2 (germline): KGHDR, SFDVKD. The CDR3 runs 17 residues. Here the CDR3 reads CATSDSPLLAGVNEQYF. DNA for the CDR3: TGTGCCACCAGTGATTCACCCCTACTAGCGGGAGTTAACGAGCAGTACTTC.

V is TRBV3-1 (or the pseudogene TRBV3-2) and J is TRBJ2-3; a weak D match, TRBD1 (6 bases). Trimming left V 6 bases short and J 8 bases short, with 12 bases between. The CDR3 covers 12 residues. Germline values: CDR1 LGHDT, CDR2 YNNKEL (reference sequence). The CDR3 spells CASRIQGGTQYF. DNA of the CDR3: TGTGCCAGCAGGATACAAGGGGGTACGCAGTATTTT.

The CDR3 bases are TGCGCCAGCAGCCGCGGGGGGGCGGTGGCCTCCTCCGGTGAAAAACTGTTTTTT. It is translated as CASSRGGAVASSGEKLFF. The chain combines TRBV5-1 with TRBJ1-4; D is perhaps TRBD1 (6 bases). Trimming removed 4 bases from V and 7 bases from J, with 26 bases in between. The CDR3 covers 18 residues. Germline V lookup: CDR1 SGHRS, CDR2 YFSETQ.

The chain couples TRBV9 to TRBJ1-1; D is uncertain. The ends were cut back, 3 bases at V and 4 bases at J, with 13 bases in the middle. In germline, CDR1 is SGDLS, CDR2 YYNGEE. The CDR3 spans 14 residues. The CDR3 sequence: CASSEQALGTEAFF. In DNA form, the CDR3 reads TGTGCCAGCAGCGAGCAGGCACTGGGCACTGAAGCTTTCTTT.

The chain combines TRBV7-2 with TRBJ2-2; possibly TRBD2 for D (7 bases). Germline-derived CDR1 and CDR2 are SGHTA and FQGNSA. Between the trimmed V and J ends, which lost 2 bases and 2 bases, there was a span of 12 bases. The CDR3 sequence is 16 residues long. The CDR3 region has the DNA TGTGCCAGCAGCTTAAGGGGGGGCGGTAACACCGGGGAGCTGTTTTTT. Its protein is CASSLRGGGNTGELFF.

The V call is TRBV19, the J call TRBJ2-6; D possibly corresponds to TRBD2 (5 bases). The CDR3 totals 14 residues. CDR1 is LNHDA and CDR2 is SQIVND in the germline V gene (reference sequence). V was shortened by 5 bases and J by 4 bases, with 9 bases between the two germline ends. Written as DNA, the CDR3 is TGTGCCAGTAGTCTCCCGGGGGGGGCCAACGTCCTGACTTTC. As protein: CASSLPGGANVLTF.